Sequencing of this T cell receptor beta chain was carried out in a study of beta chain features in type 1 diabetes. Expressed TCRB transcripts were sequenced because the isolated RNA had all been reverse transcribed beforehand. The protocol was immunoSEQ multiplex PCR, while the TCRdb copy is restricted to in-frame clones and leaves out a portion. The sample lists 500,000 to 800,000 clones; roughly 12% were seen once. Unmatched junction bases numbered 8, after V lost 4 bases and J lost 9 bases. The CDR3 contains 13 residues. The germline CDR1 and CDR2 sequences are WNHNN and SYGVQD (reference sequence). Broader study findings: TCRB CDR3s from Type 1 diabetes patients were moderately but significantly shorter in all four CD4+ subsets.

This clone appeared a few times. Its antigen is not known. The sequence derives from a man aged 25 to 40 with type 1 diabetes. Sequencing used naive CD4+ T cells from blood. The chain links TRBV10-1 to TRBJ2-5; 7 nucleotides line up with TRBD1. CDR3 loop: CASSGDSVTAQYF. The CDR3 bases are TGCGCCAGCAGTGGGGACAGTGTGACGGCCCAGTACTTC.